This TCR beta chain stems from a study of OX40 agonist ivuxolimab in advanced cancers. Study summary: Every 2 weeks, ivuxolimab was infused into the patients intravenously at between 0.01 and 10 mg/kg. Having had anti-PD-1, anti-PD-L1 or anti-CTLA-4 therapy before was allowed, and roughly 40% had some. Among those treated, three patients had partial responses, one with hepatocellular carcinoma and two with cutaneous melanoma.

Assay: immunoSEQ multiplex PCR; the TCRdb copy retains only in-frame clones and omits some. The repertoire holds some 100,000 clones, 80% to 95% seen once, with roughly 0.53% in the top ten. The V gene lost 0 bases and the J gene lost 10 bases, with 8 bases spanning the gap. The CDR3 is 12 amino acids. From germline, CDR1 is LGHNA and CDR2 YNFKEQ. The sequencing used CD4+ or CD8+ T cells sorted from blood, collected in a trial of the OX40 agonist ivuxolimab. This chain joins TRBV4-2 and TRBJ2-3; unclear D gene. This sequence originates from an adult with an advanced solid tumor such as melanoma, head and neck, liver or kidney cancer. The CDR3 protein is CASSQESPPQYF. The CDR3 region has the DNA TGTGCCAGCAGCCAAGAGAGCCCCCCGCAGTATTTT.